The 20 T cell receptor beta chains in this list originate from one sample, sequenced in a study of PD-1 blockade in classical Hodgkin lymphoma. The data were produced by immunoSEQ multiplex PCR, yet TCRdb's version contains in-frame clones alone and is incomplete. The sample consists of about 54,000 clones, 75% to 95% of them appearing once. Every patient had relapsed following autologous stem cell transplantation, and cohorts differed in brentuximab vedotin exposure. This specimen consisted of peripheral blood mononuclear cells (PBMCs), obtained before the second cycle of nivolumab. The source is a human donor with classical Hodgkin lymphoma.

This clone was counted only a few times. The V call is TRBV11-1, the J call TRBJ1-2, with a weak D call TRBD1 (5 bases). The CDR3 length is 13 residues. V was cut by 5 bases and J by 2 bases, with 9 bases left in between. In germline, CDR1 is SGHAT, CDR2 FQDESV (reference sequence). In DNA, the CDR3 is TGTGCCAGCAGCAGAGACAGCAACTATGGCTACACCTTC. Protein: CASSRDSNYGYTF. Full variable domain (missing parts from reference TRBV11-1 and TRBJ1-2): EAEVAQSPRYKITEKSQAVAFWCDPISGHATLYWYRQILGQGPELLVQFQDESVVDDSQLPKDRFSAERLKGVDSTLKIQPAELGDSAMYLCASSRDSNYGYTFGSGTRLTVV.

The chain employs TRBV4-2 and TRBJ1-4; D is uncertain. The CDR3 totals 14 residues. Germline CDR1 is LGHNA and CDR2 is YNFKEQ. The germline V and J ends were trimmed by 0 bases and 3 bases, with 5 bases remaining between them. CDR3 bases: TGTGCCAGCAGCCAAGATGGACCTAATGAAAAACTGTTTTTT. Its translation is CASSQDGPNEKLFF.

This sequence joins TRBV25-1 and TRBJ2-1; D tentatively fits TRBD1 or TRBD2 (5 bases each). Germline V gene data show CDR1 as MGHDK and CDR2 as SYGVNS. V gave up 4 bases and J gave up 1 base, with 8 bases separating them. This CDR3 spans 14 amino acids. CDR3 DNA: TGTGCCAGCAGTGGAGGGGTTTCCTACAATGAGCAGTTCTTC. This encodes CASSGGVSYNEQFF.

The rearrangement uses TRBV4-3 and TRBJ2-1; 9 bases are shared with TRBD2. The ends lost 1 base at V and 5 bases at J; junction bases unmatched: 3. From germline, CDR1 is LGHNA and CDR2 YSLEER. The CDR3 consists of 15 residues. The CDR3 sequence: CASSQVAGDNNEQFF. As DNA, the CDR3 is TGCGCCAGCAGCCAAGTAGCGGGAGACAACAATGAGCAGTTCTTC.

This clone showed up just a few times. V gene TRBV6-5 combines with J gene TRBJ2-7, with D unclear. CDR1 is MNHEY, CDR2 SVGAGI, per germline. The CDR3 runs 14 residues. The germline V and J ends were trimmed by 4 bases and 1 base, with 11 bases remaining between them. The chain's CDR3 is CASSLGRLSYEQYF. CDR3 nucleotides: TGTGCCAGCAGTTTGGGCCGCCTATCCTACGAGCAGTACTTC.

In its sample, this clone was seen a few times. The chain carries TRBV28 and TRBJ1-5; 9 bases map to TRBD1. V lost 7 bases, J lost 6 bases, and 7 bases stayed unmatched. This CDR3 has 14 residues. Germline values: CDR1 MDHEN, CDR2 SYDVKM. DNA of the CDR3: TGTGCCAGCACCACGGGACAGGGAGGTCAGCCCCAGCATTTT. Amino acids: CASTTGQGGQPQHF.

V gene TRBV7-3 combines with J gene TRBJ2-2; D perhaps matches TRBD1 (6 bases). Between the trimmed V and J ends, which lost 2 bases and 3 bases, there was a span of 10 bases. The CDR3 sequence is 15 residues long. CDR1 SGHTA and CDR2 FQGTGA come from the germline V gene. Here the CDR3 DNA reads TGTGCCAGCAGCTTAGGGGGCCCCGACACCGGGGAGCTGTTTTTT. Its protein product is CASSLGGPDTGELFF. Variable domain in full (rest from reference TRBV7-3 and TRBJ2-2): GAGVSQTPSNKVTEKGKYVELRCDPISGHTALYWYRQSLGQGPEFLIYFQGTGAADDSGLPNDRFFAVRPEGSVSTLKIQRTERGDSAVYLCASSLGGPDTGELFFGEGSRLTVL.

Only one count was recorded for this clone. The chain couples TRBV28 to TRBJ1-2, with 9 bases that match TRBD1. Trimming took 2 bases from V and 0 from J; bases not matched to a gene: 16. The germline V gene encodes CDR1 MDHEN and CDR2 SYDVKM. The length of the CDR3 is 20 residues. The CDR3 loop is CASSLLIVRQGVLANYGYTF. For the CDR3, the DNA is TGTGCCAGCAGTTTACTTATAGTAAGACAGGGGGTCCTAGCTAACTATGGCTACACCTTC.

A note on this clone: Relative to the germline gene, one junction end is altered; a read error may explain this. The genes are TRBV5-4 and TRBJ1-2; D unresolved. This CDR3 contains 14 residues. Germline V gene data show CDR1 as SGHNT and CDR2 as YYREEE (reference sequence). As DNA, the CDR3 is TGCCCTTGGACTAGGGCCATTAAAATCTATGGCTACACCTTC. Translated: CPWTRAIKIYGYTF. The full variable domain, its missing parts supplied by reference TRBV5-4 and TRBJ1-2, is ETGVTQSPTHLIKTRGQQVTLRCSSQSGHNTVSWYQQALGQGPQFIFQYYREEENGRGNFPPRFSGLQFPNYSSELNVNALELDDSALYLCPWTRAIKIYGYTFGSGTRLTVV.

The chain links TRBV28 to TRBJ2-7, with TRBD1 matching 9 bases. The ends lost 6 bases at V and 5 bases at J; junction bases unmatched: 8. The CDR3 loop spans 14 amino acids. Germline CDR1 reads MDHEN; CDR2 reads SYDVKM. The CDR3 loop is CASSKSRDRDEQYF. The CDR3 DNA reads TGTGCCAGCAGCAAATCCCGGGACAGGGACGAGCAGTACTTC.

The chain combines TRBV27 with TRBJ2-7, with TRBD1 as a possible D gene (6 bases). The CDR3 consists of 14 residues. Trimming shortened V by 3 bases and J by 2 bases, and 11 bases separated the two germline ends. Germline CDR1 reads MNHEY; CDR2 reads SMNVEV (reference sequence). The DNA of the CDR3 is TGTGCCAGCAGTTTTATGGACAGCACCTACGAGCAGTACTTC. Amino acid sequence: CASSFMDSTYEQYF.

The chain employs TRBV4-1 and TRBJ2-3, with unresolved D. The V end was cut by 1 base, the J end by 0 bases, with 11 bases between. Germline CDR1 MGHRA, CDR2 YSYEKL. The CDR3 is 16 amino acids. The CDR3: CASSQVNTPSTDTQYF. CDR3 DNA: TGCGCCAGCAGCCAAGTAAATACACCTAGCACAGATACGCAGTATTTT.

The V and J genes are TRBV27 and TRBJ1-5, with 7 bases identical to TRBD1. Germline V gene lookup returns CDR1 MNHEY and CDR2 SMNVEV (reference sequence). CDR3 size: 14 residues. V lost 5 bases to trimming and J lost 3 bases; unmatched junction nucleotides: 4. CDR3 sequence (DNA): TGTGCCAGCAGTCGACAGGGAACCAATCAGCCCCAGCATTTT. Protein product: CASSRQGTNQPQHF.

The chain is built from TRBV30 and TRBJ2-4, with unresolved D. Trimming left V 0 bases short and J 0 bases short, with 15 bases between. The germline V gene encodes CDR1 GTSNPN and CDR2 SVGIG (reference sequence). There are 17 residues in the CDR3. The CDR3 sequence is CAWSVFITSVAKNIQYF. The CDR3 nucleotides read TGTGCCTGGAGTGTGTTTATTACATCGGTAGCCAAAAACATTCAGTACTTC.

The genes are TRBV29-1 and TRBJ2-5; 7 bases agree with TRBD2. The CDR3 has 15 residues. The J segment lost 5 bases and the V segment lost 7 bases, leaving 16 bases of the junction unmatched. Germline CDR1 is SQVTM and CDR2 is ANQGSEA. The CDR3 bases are TGCAGCGGGCGCCAGTTGCGGGAGCCTGATGAGACCCAGTACTTC. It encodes CSGRQLREPDETQYF.

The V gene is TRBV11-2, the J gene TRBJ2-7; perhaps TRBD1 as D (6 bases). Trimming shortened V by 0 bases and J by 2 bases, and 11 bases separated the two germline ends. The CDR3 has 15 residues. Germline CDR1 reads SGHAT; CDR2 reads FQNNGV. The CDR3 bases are TGTGCCAGCAGCTTAGAGGGGGCGCTCCCCTACGAGCAGTACTTC. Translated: CASSLEGALPYEQYF.

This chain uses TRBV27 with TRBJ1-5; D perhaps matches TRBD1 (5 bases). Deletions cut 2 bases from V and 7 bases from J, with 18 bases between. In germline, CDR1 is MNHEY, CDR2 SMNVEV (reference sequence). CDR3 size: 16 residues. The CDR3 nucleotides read TGTGCCAGCAGTTTAATACTCCCCGGGCCAGGGCAGCCCCAGCATTTT. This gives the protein CASSLILPGPGQPQHF.

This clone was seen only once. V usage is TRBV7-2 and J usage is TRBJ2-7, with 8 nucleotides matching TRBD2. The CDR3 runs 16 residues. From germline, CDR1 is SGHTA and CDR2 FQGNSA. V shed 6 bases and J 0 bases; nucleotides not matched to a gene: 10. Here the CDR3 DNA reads TGTGCCAGCAGAAACCGGGAGACTAGCGACTCCTACGAGCAGTACTTC. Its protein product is CASRNRETSDSYEQYF.

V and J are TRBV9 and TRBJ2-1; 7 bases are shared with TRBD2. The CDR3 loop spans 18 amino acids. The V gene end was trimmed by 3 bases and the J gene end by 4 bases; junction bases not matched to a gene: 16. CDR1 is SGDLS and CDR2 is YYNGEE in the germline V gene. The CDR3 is CASSASGGGLSQYNEQFF. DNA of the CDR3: TGTGCCAGCAGCGCGTCGGGGGGAGGCTTAAGTCAGTACAATGAGCAGTTCTTC.

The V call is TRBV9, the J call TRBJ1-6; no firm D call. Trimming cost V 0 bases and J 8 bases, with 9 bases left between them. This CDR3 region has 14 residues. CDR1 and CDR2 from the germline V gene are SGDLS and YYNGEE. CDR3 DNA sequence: TGTGCCAGCAGCGTAGGCAGGATGGATTCACCCCTCCACTTT. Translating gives CASSVGRMDSPLHF.